Listed below are T cell receptor beta chains from one sample, sequenced in a study of technical replicates of blood from several donors. The table came from immunoSEQ multiplex PCR; TCRdb's copy has only in-frame clones and leaves some out. The sample lists under 100,000 clones, just over 95% seen once, with around 0.28% in the top ten. The sequenced sample consisted of T cells isolated from PBMCs. These receptors came from a human donor in good health. The CDR3 runs from the conserved cysteine through the conserved F or W. D genes are given only for firm matches. Clone size is not always given. Where it is, it says once, few, many or a class for expanded clones.

j_call | v_call | clone_size | d_call | cdr3_length | cdr3_aa | cdr3_nt
TRBJ2-1 | TRBV19 | NA | NA | 16 | CASSIERDTRYNEQFF | TGTGCCAGTAGTATAGAACGGGACACCAGATACAATGAGCAGTTCTTC
TRBJ2-2 | TRBV4-3 | NA | TRBD1 | 17 | CASSQALGQGPTGELFF | TGCGCCAGCAGCCAAGCCTTGGGACAGGGCCCCACCGGGGAGCTGTTTTTT
TRBJ1-1 | TRBV7-2 | once | NA | 16 | CASSSGGRSVDTEAFF | TGTGCCAGCAGCTCCGGGGGACGCTCTGTAGACACTGAAGCTTTCTTT
TRBJ2-1 | TRBV25-1 | NA | NA | 15 | CASSEWRRVYNEQFF | TGTGCCAGCAGTGAGTGGCGGCGAGTTTACAATGAGCAGTTCTTC
TRBJ2-3 | TRBV6-5 | NA | NA | 15 | CASSPSHTSTDTQYF | TGTGCCAGCAGCCCTTCTCACACCAGCACAGATACGCAGTATTTT
TRBJ1-2 | TRBV6-5 | NA | NA | 15 | CASRTLHSTNYGYTF | TGTGCCAGCAGGACCCTTCACAGCACTAACTATGGCTACACCTTC
TRBJ1-1 | TRBV27 | NA | NA | 14 | CASSPQRELSEAFF | TGTGCCAGCAGTCCCCAGAGGGAGTTAAGCGAAGCTTTCTTT
TRBJ2-7 | TRBV9 | NA | TRBD2 | 14 | CASSAVAGGYEQYF | TGTGCCAGCAGCGCAGTAGCGGGAGGATACGAGCAGTACTTC
TRBJ2-3 | TRBV4-1 | once | TRBD1 | 14 | CASSPGQATDTQYF | TGCGCCAGCAGCCCGGGACAGGCCACAGATACGCAGTATTTT
TRBJ2-7 | TRBV5-1 | NA | NA | 14 | CASSIGLGLYEQYF | TGCGCCAGCAGCATTGGGTTGGGGCTCTACGAGCAGTACTTC
TRBJ2-7 | TRBV30 | NA | NA | 14 | CAWSPGTGGYEQYF | TGTGCCTGGAGTCCCGGGACTGGCGGCTACGAGCAGTACTTC
TRBJ1-1 | TRBV4-2 | NA | NA | 14 | CASSQESRATEAFF | TGTGCCAGCAGCCAAGAGTCCAGGGCCACTGAAGCTTTCTTT
TRBJ2-7 | TRBV5-1 | NA | TRBD2 | 14 | CASSKAGDGYEQYF | TGCGCCAGCAGCAAAGCGGGAGATGGATACGAGCAGTACTTC
TRBJ1-5 | TRBV5-6 | NA | NA | 13 | CASSSRSNQPQHF | TGTGCCAGCAGCTCCCGTTCCAATCAGCCCCAGCATTTT
TRBJ1-2 | TRBV7-9 | NA | TRBD1 | 16 | CASSYSGQGINYGYTF | TGTGCCAGCAGCTATAGTGGACAGGGCATTAACTATGGCTACACCTTC
TRBJ2-7 | TRBV6-5 | NA | NA | 14 | CASSPLVEWYEQYF | TGTGCCAGCAGCCCACTGGTGGAGTGGTACGAGCAGTACTTC
TRBJ2-5 | TRBV11-3 | NA | TRBD2 | 17 | CASSLSTSGDSQETQYF | TGTGCCAGCAGCTTATCGACTAGCGGAGATAGTCAAGAGACCCAGTACTTC
TRBJ2-7 | TRBV20-1 | NA | NA | 11 | CSAPQGYEQYF | TGCAGTGCACCTCAGGGTTACGAGCAGTACTTC
TRBJ2-7 | TRBV7-9 | NA | TRBD1 | 14 | CASSFERTGNEQYF | TGTGCCAGCAGCTTTGAGAGGACAGGAAACGAGCAGTACTTC
TRBJ2-7 | TRBV27 | NA | TRBD1 | 13 | CASSLGQPYEQYF | TGTGCCAGCAGTTTGGGACAGCCGTACGAGCAGTACTTC
TRBJ1-1 | TRBV19 | few | TRBD1 | 14 | CASSYRGMNTEAFF | TGTGCCAGTAGTTACAGGGGGATGAACACTGAAGCTTTCTTT
TRBJ2-7 | TRBV19 | NA | NA | 13 | CASSGGGPYEQYF | TGTGCCAGTAGTGGCGGGGGCCCCTACGAGCAGTACTTC
TRBJ2-7 | TRBV2 | NA | TRBD2 | 14 | CASSVRTSGTPPDF | TGTGCCAGCAGTGTAAGGACTAGCGGGACCCCCCCGGACTTC
TRBJ2-3 | TRBV10-1 | NA | TRBD2 | 15 | CASSESTSGGDTQYF | TGCGCCAGCAGTGAGTCGACTAGCGGAGGTGATACGCAGTATTTT
TRBJ1-5 | TRBV6-5 | NA | NA | 15 | CASSSRPGRVQPQHF | TGTGCCAGCAGCTCCCGACCGGGAAGGGTTCAGCCCCAGCATTTT
TRBJ2-1 | TRBV5-6 | NA | TRBD2 | 16 | CASSLSTGGPYNEQFF | TGTGCCAGCAGCTTGTCTACGGGAGGGCCTTACAATGAGCAGTTCTTC
TRBJ1-1 | TRBV27 | NA | NA | 14 | CASSILGGNTEAFF | TGTGCCAGCAGTATTTTAGGGGGGAACACTGAAGCTTTCTTT
TRBJ1-2 | TRBV4-3 | NA | TRBD1 | 15 | CASSQAQGVVYGYTF | TGCGCCAGCAGCCAAGCACAGGGGGTGGTTTATGGCTACACCTTC
TRBJ2-3 | TRBV5-4 | NA | NA | 15 | CASSSPPRGTDTQYF | TGTGCCAGCAGCTCCCCCCCGCGGGGCACAGATACGCAGTATTTT
TRBJ2-7 | TRBV30 | NA | TRBD2 | 19 | CAWSFTIPGLAETTYEQYF | TGTGCCTGGAGTTTCACTATCCCCGGACTAGCGGAAACAACCTACGAGCAGTACTTC
TRBJ2-7 | TRBV6-6 | NA | TRBD2 | 16 | CASSYSPSGDEREQYF | TGTGCCAGCAGTTACTCCCCTAGCGGGGATGAAAGGGAGCAGTACTTC
TRBJ1-1 | TRBV19 | NA | TRBD1 | 14 | CASSTRGQRTEAFF | TGTGCCAGTAGTACGAGGGGGCAAAGGACTGAAGCTTTCTTT
TRBJ2-1 | TRBV7-2 | NA | TRBD2 | 14 | CASSLFNWREDLFF | TGTGCCAGCAGCTTATTTAACTGGCGGGAGGATCTGTTCTTC
TRBJ2-1 | TRBV29-1 | NA | TRBD1 | 12 | CSGAGTGSEQFF | TGCAGCGGGGCCGGGACAGGGAGTGAGCAGTTCTTC
TRBJ2-7 | TRBV7-9 | NA | NA | 14 | CASSLEDYYYEQYF | TGTGCCAGCAGCTTAGAGGACTACTACTACGAGCAGTACTTC
TRBJ2-7 | TRBV11-2 | NA | TRBD1 | 14 | CASSLGRGGNEQYF | TGTGCCAGCAGCTTAGGGAGAGGGGGCAACGAGCAGTACTTC
TRBJ2-6 | TRBV2 | NA | NA | 16 | CASIRETASGANVLTF | TGTGCCAGCATTCGGGAAACAGCCTCTGGGGCCAACGTCCTGACTTTC
TRBJ2-1 | TRBV6-5 | NA | TRBD1 | 15 | CASSLGQGTYNEQFF | TGTGCCAGCAGCCTCGGACAGGGAACCTACAATGAGCAGTTCTTC
TRBJ2-7 | TRBV4-1 | NA | NA | 17 | CASSQDHLYGVLYEQYF | TGCGCCAGCAGCCAAGATCATCTATACGGGGTACTCTACGAGCAGTACTTC
TRBJ2-7 | TRBV27 | NA | TRBD2 | 13 | CASTSSGSHEQYF | TGTGCCAGCACGTCTAGCGGGAGCCACGAGCAGTACTTC
TRBJ2-7 | TRBV5-6 | NA | TRBD2 | 15 | CASSFRSGGTYEQYF | TGTGCCAGCAGCTTTAGGTCGGGGGGGACCTACGAGCAGTACTTC
TRBJ2-2 | TRBV28 | NA | TRBD1 | 16 | CASSYPGTEETGELFF | TGTGCCAGCAGTTACCCCGGGACAGAGGAAACCGGGGAGCTGTTTTTT
TRBJ2-5 | TRBV11-3 | NA | NA | 14 | CASSLIYGEETQYF | TGTGCCAGCAGCTTAATTTACGGGGAGGAGACCCAGTACTTC
TRBJ2-7 | TRBV4-1 | NA | NA | 17 | CASSQDRSLQVSYEQYF | TGCGCCAGCAGCCAAGATCGATCACTACAGGTATCCTACGAGCAGTACTTC
TRBJ2-1 | TRBV6-5 | NA | TRBD2 | 15 | CASSHPGLADNEQFF | TGTGCCAGCAGCCATCCGGGACTAGCGGACAATGAGCAGTTCTTC
TRBJ2-3 | TRBV5-1 | NA | NA | 14 | CASSRTPSTDTQYF | TGCGCCAGCAGCCGAACTCCTAGCACAGATACGCAGTATTTT
TRBJ1-1 | TRBV28 | NA | NA | 14 | CATHVIGTRTEAFF | TGTGCCACCCATGTAATAGGGACAAGGACTGAAGCTTTCTTT
TRBJ1-5 | TRBV7-6 | once | TRBD1 | 15 | CASSSTGGAGQPQHF | TGTGCCAGCAGCTCGACAGGGGGCGCGGGTCAGCCCCAGCATTTT
TRBJ1-2 | TRBV7-8 | NA | TRBD1 | 13 | CASSVQGADGYTF | TGTGCCAGCAGCGTACAGGGGGCGGATGGCTACACCTTC
TRBJ1-1 | TRBV29-1 | NA | NA | 13 | CSVEQGGNTEAFF | TGCAGCGTTGAACAAGGGGGGAACACTGAAGCTTTCTTT
TRBJ1-5 | TRBV27 | NA | NA | 15 | CASSKRTGYLEPQHF | TGTGCCAGCAGTAAAAGAACAGGGTACCTTGAGCCCCAGCATTTT
TRBJ2-7 | TRBV27 | NA | TRBD2 | 15 | CASSLRASGSYEQYF | TGTGCCAGCAGTTTAAGGGCTAGCGGGTCCTACGAGCAGTACTTC
TRBJ2-5 | TRBV18 | NA | NA | 14 | CASSPGGAVETQYF | TGTGCCAGCTCACCAGGGGGGGCCGTAGAGACCCAGTACTTC
TRBJ2-1 | TRBV7-3 | NA | NA | 15 | CASSLYYAGGNEQFF | TGTGCCAGCAGCCTTTACTACGCAGGGGGGAATGAGCAGTTCTTC
TRBJ1-5 | TRBV23-1 | NA | NA | 16 | CASSPQSGRCNQPQHF | TGCGCCAGCAGTCCTCAGTCGGGGAGGTGCAATCAGCCCCAGCATTTT
TRBJ1-2 | TRBV30 | NA | TRBD1 | 16 | CAWILRTGGNYYGYTF | TGTGCCTGGATCCTACGGACAGGGGGAAATTACTATGGCTACACCTTC
TRBJ2-7 | TRBV4-3 | NA | NA | 13 | CASSQAYAYEQYF | TGCGCCAGCAGCCAAGCCTACGCCTACGAGCAGTACTTC
TRBJ2-5 | TRBV20-1 | NA | NA | 11 | CSAGAEETQYF | TGCAGTGCTGGGGCGGAGGAGACCCAGTACTTC
TRBJ2-1 | TRBV4-1 | NA | TRBD2 | 15 | CASSQGLAEGNEQFF | TGCGCCAGCAGCCAGGGACTAGCGGAAGGCAATGAGCAGTTCTTC